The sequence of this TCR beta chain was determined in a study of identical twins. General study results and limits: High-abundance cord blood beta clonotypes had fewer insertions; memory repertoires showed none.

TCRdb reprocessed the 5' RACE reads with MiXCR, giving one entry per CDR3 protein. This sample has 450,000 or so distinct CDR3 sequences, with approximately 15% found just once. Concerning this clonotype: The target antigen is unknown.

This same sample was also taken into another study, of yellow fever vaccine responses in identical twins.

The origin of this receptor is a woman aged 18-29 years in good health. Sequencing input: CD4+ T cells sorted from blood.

The CDR3 region is CASTRGGSNQPQHF. The DNA for the CDR3 is TGTGCCAGCACCCGGGGGGGGAGCAATCAGCCCCAGCATTTT. The gene calls are TRBV12-3 or TRBV12-4 and TRBJ1-5; a possible D gene is TRBD1 (5 bases). The CDR3 loop spans 14 amino acids. V was trimmed by 7 bases and J by 1 base, leaving 11 bases between them.